Only a few counts were recorded for the clone carrying this T cell receptor (beta chain). Its specificity is unknown. This entry belongs to a study of vaccination and CD4 T cells after COVID-19. Stated treatment: approximately 9-day PBMC culture with coronavirus spike peptide pools or control peptides (ViraFEST assay). The Oncomine TCR Beta short-read assay sequenced DNA from cultured CD4+ T cells. TCRdb redid the calling of the PCR reads with MiXCR, one entry per CDR3 protein. The data show approximately 20,000 distinct CDR3 sequences, with around 52% seen just once and roughly a sixth held by the top ten. The V end lost 5 bases, the J end lost 4 bases, and 14 bases lay between the germline ends. Germline assignment: CDR1 MNHNS and CDR2 SASEGT. The CDR3 loop spans 14 amino acids.

The input for sequencing was CD4+ T cells from blood, cultured in vitro, taken before SARS-CoV-2 vaccination. This TCR came from a human donor who had recovered from COVID-19. The chain has TRBV6-1 and TRBJ1-2, with D hard to call. CDR3 bases: TGTGCCAGCAGTCCCGGCTACACCATCTATGGCTACACCTTC. This gives the protein CASSPGYTIYGYTF.